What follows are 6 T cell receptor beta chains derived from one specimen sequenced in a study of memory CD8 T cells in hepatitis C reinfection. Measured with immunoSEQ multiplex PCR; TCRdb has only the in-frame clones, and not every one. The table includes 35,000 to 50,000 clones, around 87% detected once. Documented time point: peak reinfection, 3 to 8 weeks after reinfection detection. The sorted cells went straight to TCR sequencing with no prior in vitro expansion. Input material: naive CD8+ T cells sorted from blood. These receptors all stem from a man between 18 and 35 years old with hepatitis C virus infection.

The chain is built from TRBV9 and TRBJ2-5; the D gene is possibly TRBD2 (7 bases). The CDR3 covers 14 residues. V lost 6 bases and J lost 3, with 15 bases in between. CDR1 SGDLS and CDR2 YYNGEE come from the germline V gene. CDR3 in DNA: TGTGCCAGCACCCCCCGGGGGGCAGAAGAGACCCAGTACTTC. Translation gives CASTPRGAEETQYF.

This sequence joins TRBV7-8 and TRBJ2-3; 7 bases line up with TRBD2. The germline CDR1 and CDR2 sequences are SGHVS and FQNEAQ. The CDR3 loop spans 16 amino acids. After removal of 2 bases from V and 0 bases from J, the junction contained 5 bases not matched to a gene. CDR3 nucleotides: TGTGCCAGCAGCTTACCTAGCGGCTCTAGCACAGATACGCAGTATTTT. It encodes CASSLPSGSSTDTQYF. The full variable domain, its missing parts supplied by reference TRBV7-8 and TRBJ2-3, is GAGVSQSPRYKVAKRGQDVALRCDPISGHVSLFWYQQALGQGPEFLTYFQNEAQLDKSGLPSDRFFAERPEGSVSTLKIQRTQQEDSAVYLCASSLPSGSSTDTQYFGPGTRLTVL.

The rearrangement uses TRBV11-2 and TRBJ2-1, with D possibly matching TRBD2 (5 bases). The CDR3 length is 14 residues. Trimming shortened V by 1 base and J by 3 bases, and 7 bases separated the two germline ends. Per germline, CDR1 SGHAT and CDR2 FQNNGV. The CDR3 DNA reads TGTGCCAGCAGCTTAGTAGCGAACTACAATGAGCAGTTCTTC. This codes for CASSLVANYNEQFF.

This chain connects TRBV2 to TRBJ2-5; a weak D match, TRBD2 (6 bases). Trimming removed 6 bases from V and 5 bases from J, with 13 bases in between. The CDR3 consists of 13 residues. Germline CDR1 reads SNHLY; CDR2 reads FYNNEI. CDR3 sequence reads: CASRVRGRETQYF. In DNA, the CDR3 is TGTGCCAGCAGGGTGAGAGGGAGGGAGACCCAGTACTTC.

CDR3 DNA: TGTGCCAGTAGTACCGGGACAGGGTATGGCTACACCTTC. Encoded protein: CASSTGTGYGYTF. The chain has TRBV19 and TRBJ1-2; 9 bases fit TRBD1. The CDR3 loop spans 13 amino acids. Per germline, CDR1 LNHDA and CDR2 SQIVND (reference sequence). The ends lost 4 bases at V and 5 bases at J; junction bases unmatched: 2. Full variable domain (remainder filled in from reference TRBV19 and TRBJ1-2): DGGITQSPKYLFRKEGQNVTLSCEQNLNHDAMYWYRQDPGQGLRLIYYSQIVNDFQKGDIAEGYSVSREKKESFPLTVTSAQKNPTAFYLCASSTGTGYGYTFGSGTRLTVV.

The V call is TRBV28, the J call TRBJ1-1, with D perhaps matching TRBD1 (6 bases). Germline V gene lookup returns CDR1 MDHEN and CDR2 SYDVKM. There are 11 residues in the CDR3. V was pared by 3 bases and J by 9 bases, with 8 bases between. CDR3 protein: CASSLGAKAFF. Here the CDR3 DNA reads TGTGCCAGCAGTTTGGGGGCCAAAGCTTTCTTT. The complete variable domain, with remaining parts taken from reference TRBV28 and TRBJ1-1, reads DVKVTQSSRYLVKRTGEKVFLECVQDMDHENMFWYRQDPGLGLRLIYFSYDVKMKEKGDIPEGYSVSREKKERFSLILESASTNQTSMYLCASSLGAKAFFGQGTRLTVV.